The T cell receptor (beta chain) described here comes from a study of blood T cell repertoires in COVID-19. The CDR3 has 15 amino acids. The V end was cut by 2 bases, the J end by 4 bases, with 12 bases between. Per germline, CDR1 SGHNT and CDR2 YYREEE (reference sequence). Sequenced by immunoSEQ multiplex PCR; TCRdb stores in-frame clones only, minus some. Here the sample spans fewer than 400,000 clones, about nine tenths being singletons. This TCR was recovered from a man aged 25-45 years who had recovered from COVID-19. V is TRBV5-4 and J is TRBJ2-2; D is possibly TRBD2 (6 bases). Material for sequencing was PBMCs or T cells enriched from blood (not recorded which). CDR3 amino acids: CASSLGGMITGELFF. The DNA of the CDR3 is TGTGCCAGCAGCTTAGGCGGGATGATCACCGGGGAGCTGTTTTTT.